The 3 T cell receptor beta chains below come from one sample, sequenced in a study of blood T cells in healthy people across ages (dated by TCRdb to 2014 to 2015). The library was obtained by 5' RACE. The reads were generated on an Illumina HiSeq 2500. A second PCR of roughly 7 to 11 cycles was performed with a sample-barcoded 5' primer and a J-beta primer mix. TCRdb handled the public reads itself, with Q25 trimming in fastp and clone calling in MiXCR, and kept productive beta chains. Rows are combined by CDR3 protein, so each entry shows the most common genes and DNA. This sample gives 650,000 to 1,000,000 distinct CDR3 sequences in total; under 40% of them show up just once. The top ten hold roughly 13% of the sample. What was sequenced was blood. The origin of the receptors is a man in his late teens or twenties in good health.

The chain links TRBV7-8 to TRBJ2-1, with TRBD2 identical over 7 bases. CDR3 size: 17 residues. V gave up 4 bases and J gave up 13 bases; unmatched junction bases: 22. The germline CDR1 and CDR2 sequences are SGHVS and FQNEAQ. The chain's CDR3 is CASSYPVTSGEGSLQFF. In nucleotides, the CDR3 is TGTGCCAGCAGCTACCCCGTCACCAGCGGGGAGGGGTCCCTACAGTTCTTC.

The chain couples TRBV12-3 or TRBV12-4 to TRBJ1-3, with no clear D. The germline V and J ends were trimmed by 6 bases and 0 bases, with 12 bases remaining between them. The CDR3 spans 15 residues. CDR3 nucleotides: TGTGCCAGCAGGCTAGGCGCAATCTCTGGAAACACCATATATTTT. Translated: CASRLGAISGNTIYF.

The rearrangement uses TRBV29-1 and TRBJ2-1, with 16 nucleotides matching TRBD2. The J call may be incorrect, as the DNA end agrees better with TRBJ2-7. The CDR3 is made up of 21 amino acids. CDR1 is SQVTM and CDR2 is ANQGSEA in the germline V gene. CDR3: CSVGPPHSGLAGGSSYNEQYF. CDR3 nucleotides: TGCAGCGTTGGTCCCCCCCACTCGGGACTAGCGGGGGGGAGCTCCTACAATGAGCAGTACTTC.